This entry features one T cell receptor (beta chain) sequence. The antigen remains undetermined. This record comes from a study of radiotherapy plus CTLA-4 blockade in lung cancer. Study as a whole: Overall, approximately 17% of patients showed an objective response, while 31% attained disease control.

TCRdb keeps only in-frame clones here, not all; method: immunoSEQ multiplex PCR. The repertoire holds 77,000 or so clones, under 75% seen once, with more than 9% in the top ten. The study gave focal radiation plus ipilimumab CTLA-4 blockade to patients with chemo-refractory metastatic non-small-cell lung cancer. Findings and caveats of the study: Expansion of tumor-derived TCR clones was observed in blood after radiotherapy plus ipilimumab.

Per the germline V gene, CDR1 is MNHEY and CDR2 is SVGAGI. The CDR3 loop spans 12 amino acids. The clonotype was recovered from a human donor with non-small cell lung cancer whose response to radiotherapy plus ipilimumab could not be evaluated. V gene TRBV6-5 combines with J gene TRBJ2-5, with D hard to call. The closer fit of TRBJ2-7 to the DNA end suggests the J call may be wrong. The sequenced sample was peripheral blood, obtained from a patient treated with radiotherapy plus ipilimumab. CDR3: CASTGQFYEQYF. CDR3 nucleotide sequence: TGTGCCAGCACTGGGCAATTCTACGAGCAGTACTTC.